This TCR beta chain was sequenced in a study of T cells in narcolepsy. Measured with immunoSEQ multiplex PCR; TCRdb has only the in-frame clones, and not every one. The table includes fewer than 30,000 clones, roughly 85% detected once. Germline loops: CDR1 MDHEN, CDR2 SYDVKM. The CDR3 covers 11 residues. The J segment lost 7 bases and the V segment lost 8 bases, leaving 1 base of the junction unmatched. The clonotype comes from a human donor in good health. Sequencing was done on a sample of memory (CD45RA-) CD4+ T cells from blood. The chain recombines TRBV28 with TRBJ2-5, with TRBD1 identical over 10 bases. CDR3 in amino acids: CASWDRGTQYF. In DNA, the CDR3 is TGTGCCAGCTGGGACAGGGGGACCCAGTACTTC.